The clone carrying this TCR beta chain has only a few counts. Time point given: patch test 1, 2 weeks after DPC sensitization. Treatment: therapeutic diphenylcyclopropenone sensitization with weekly scalp DPC. CDR3 length equals 14 residues. Trimming pared 3 bases from V and 8 bases from J, leaving 11 bases between. Germline-derived CDR1 and CDR2 are MNHEY and SMNVEV (reference sequence). The sample belongs to a study of human T cells and chemical hapten exposure. TCRdb re-called the RACE reads through MiXCR, storing one row per CDR3 protein. The data hold 380,000 or so distinct CDR3 sequences, with about 4.8% observed a single time.

V usage is TRBV27 and J usage is TRBJ1-6; D remains ambiguous. This sequence originates from a woman aged 50 to 60 with alopecia areata. Some clones in this sample may be carry-over from other donors' samples. Sequenced here: whole blood, sampled in connection with sensitization to the hapten diphenylcyclopropenone (DPC). Here the CDR3 DNA reads TGTGCCAGCAGTTTCACCCCACGCGATTCACCCCTCCACTTT. It codes for CASSFTPRDSPLHF.